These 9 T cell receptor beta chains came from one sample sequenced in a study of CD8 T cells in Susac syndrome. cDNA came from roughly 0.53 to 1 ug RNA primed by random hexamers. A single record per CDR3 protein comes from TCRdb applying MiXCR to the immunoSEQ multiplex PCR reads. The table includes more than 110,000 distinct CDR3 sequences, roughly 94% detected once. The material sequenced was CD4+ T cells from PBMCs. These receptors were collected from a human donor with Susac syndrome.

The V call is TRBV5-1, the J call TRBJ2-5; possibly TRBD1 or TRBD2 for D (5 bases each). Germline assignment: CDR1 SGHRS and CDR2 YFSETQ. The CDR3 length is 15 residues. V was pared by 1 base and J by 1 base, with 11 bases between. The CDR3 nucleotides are TGCGCCAGCAGCTTGTCAACGGGGCTCCAAGAGACCCAGTACTTC. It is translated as CASSLSTGLQETQYF. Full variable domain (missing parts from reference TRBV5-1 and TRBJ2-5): KAGVTQTPRYLIKTRGQQVTLSCSPISGHRSVSWYQQTPGQGLQFLFEYFSETQRNKGNFPGRFSGRQFSNSRSEMNVSTLELGDSALYLCASSLSTGLQETQYFGPGTRLLVL.

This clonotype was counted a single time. CDR3 in amino acids: CASSLQAYEQYF. Written as DNA, the CDR3 is TGTGCCAGCAGTTTGCAGGCCTACGAGCAGTACTTC. V and J are TRBV28 and TRBJ2-7; D not certain. Germline V lookup: CDR1 MDHEN, CDR2 SYDVKM. The CDR3 loop spans 12 amino acids. V was clipped by 3 bases and J by 2 bases, with 5 bases between them.

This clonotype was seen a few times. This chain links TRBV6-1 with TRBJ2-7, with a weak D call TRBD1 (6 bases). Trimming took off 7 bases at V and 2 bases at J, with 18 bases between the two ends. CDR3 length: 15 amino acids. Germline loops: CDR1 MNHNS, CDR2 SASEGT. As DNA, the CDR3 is TGTGCCAGCAACCTTTCACAGGGCGGCCCCTACGAGCAGTACTTC. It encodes CASNLSQGGPYEQYF.

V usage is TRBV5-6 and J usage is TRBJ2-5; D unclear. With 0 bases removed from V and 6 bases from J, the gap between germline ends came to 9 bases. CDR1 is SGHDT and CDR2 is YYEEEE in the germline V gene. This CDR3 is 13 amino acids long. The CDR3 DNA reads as TGTGCCAGCAGCTTGGGGCAGGAAAAGACCCAGTACTTC. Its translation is CASSLGQEKTQYF.

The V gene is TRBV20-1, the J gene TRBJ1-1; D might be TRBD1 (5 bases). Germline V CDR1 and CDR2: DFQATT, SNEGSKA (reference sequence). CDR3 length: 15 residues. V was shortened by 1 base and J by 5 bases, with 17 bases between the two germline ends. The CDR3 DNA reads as TGCAGTGCTAGAGGCGGACGGGGCGCCCGGACTGAAGCTTTCTTT. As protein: CSARGGRGARTEAFF.

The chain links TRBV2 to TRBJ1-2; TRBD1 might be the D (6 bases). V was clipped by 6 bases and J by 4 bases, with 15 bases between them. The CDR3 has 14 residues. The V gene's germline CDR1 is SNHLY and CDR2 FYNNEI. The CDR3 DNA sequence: TGTGCCAGCAGGTTGGACAGACCTGCCTATGGCTACACCTTC. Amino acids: CASRLDRPAYGYTF.

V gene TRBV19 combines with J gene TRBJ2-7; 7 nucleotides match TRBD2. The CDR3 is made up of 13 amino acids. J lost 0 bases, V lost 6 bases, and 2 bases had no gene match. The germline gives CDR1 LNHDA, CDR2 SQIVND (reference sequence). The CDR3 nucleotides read TGTGCCAGTAGAGGGACTACCTCCTACGAGCAGTACTTC. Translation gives CASRGTTSYEQYF.

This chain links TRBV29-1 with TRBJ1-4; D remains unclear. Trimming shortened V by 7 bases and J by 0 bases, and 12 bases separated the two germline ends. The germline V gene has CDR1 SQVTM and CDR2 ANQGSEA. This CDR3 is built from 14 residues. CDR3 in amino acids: CSALQSATNEKLFF. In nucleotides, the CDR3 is TGCAGCGCCCTGCAGAGCGCAACTAATGAAAAACTGTTTTTT.

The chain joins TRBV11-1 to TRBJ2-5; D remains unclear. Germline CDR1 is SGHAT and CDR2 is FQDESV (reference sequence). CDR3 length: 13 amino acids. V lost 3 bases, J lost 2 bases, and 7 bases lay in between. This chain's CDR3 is CASSFNAQETQYF. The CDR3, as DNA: TGTGCCAGCAGCTTCAACGCGCAAGAGACCCAGTACTTC.